The rows below give T cell receptor beta chains drawn from one sample of a study of vaccination and CD4 T cells after COVID-19. Antigens of these TCRs are unknown. TCRdb fed the PCR reads into MiXCR, producing one record per CDR3 protein. The table records about 12,000 distinct CDR3 sequences, around three fifths of them present only once. The sequenced material came from CD4+ T cells from blood, cultured in vitro. Receptors were obtained from a human donor who had recovered from COVID-19. The conserved cysteine and the conserved F or W are not part of the CDR3 here. Each record gives: CDR3 protein, CDR3 length, V gene, J gene.

ASSPQGPSEKLF,12,TRBV7-2,TRBJ1-4
ASSQGRSYEQY,11,TRBV18,TRBJ2-7
ASTGGRWAETQY,12,TRBV6-1,TRBJ2-5
AISEGRNGYT,10,TRBV10-3,TRBJ1-2
ASSLGSTDTQY,11,TRBV7-3,TRBJ2-3
ASRLSGTGGHQPQH,14,TRBV19,TRBJ1-5
ASSTGAETQY,10,TRBV7-2,TRBJ2-5
ASSPLAGRYNEQF,13,TRBV7-6,TRBJ2-1
ATSDTGLAGGGEQF,14,TRBV24-1,TRBJ2-1
ASSLAGFGGAQF,12,TRBV7-9,TRBJ2-1
ASSTISRELF,10,TRBV19,TRBJ2-2
ATSRDLMGEQF,11,TRBV15,TRBJ2-1
ASRADTFMSFYGYT,14,TRBV28,TRBJ1-2
ASSYSGSSPHEQF,13,TRBV6-5,TRBJ2-1
ASSLGGLADYNEQF,14,TRBV5-1,TRBJ2-1
ASGLGLAGSYNEQF,14,TRBV12-5,TRBJ2-1
AWSVAGHITYEQY,13,TRBV30,TRBJ2-7
ASSIEADTQY,10,TRBV19,TRBJ2-3
ASSLVGTGWDNEQF,14,TRBV11-3,TRBJ2-1
ASSTRVKGDQPQH,13,TRBV28,TRBJ1-5
ASSLRGTGARSFGYT,15,TRBV7-2,TRBJ1-2
ASSAGRAGYEQY,12,TRBV6-1,TRBJ2-7
SAPQTGKPGELF,12,TRBV20-1,TRBJ2-2
ASSAGHRNTEAF,12,TRBV12-3/TRBV12-4,TRBJ1-1
SATDSPKQPQH,11,TRBV20-1,TRBJ1-5
ASSYFSSPQNSPLH,14,TRBV6-5,TRBJ1-6
ASRWTRSTDTQY,12,TRBV7-2,TRBJ2-3
ASRQGAGNVQY,11,TRBV27,TRBJ2-4
SAPAHGVGELF,11,TRBV20-1,TRBJ2-2
ASSAARPLFSPLH,13,TRBV28,TRBJ1-6
SASWGGVRLSGNTIY,15,TRBV20-1,TRBJ1-3
ASRTTGWTYGYT,12,TRBV27,TRBJ1-2
ATSRAGSGSYEQY,13,TRBV15,TRBJ2-7
SARDYRWVGTSTDTQY,16,TRBV20-1,TRBJ2-3
ATSKTGTEAF,10,TRBV15,TRBJ1-1
ATKTLEGTANSPLH,14,TRBV27,TRBJ1-6
ASSLDSFQETQY,12,TRBV7-2,TRBJ2-5
SARVSGYEQY,10,TRBV20-1,TRBJ2-7
AISELAGEVQY,11,TRBV10-3,TRBJ2-5
ASSRSSGGEDEQF,13,TRBV12-3/TRBV12-4,TRBJ2-1
ATSRDWGRNTEAF,13,TRBV15,TRBJ1-1
ASSFVDRAGELF,12,TRBV7-9,TRBJ2-2
ATSSTSRGETSGRAGELF,18,TRBV24-1,TRBJ2-2
AWSILADQETQY,12,TRBV30,TRBJ2-5
ASGSGTGSGSPLH,13,TRBV25-1,TRBJ1-6
SASTGIVYEQY,11,TRBV20-1,TRBJ2-7
ATSEGTTQETQY,12,TRBV24-1,TRBJ2-5
SAKTGQETQY,10,TRBV20-1,TRBJ2-5
ASSYKASQPQH,11,TRBV6-5,TRBJ1-5
ASSRRSGPSVANVLT,15,TRBV2,TRBJ2-6
AIKGLGSTDTQY,12,TRBV10-3,TRBJ2-3
ASSFLTGNGYGYT,13,TRBV7-9,TRBJ1-2
ASSPGWRQETQY,12,TRBV5-5,TRBJ2-5
ASSALSGGETQY,12,TRBV28,TRBJ2-5
ASSPPDRVNGYT,12,TRBV6-1,TRBJ1-2